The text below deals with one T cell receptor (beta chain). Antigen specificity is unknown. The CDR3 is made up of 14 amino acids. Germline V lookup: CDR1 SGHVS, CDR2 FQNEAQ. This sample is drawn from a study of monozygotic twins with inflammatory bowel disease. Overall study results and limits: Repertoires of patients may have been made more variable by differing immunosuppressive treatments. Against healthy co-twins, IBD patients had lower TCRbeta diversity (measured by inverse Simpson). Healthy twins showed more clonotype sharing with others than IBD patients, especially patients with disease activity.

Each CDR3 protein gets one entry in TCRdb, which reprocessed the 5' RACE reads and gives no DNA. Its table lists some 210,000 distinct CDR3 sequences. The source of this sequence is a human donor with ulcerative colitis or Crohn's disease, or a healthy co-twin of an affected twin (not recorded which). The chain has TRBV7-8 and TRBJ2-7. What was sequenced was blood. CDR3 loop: CASSSAVSSYEQYF.